Following are 27 T cell receptor beta chains from one sample sequenced in a study of T cells in Graves' hyperthyroidism and ophthalmopathy. Researchers amplified the TCR beta CDR3 regions from RNA transcripts. HTBI primers were employed in a first-round RT-PCR of the TCR CDR3. TCRdb re-called the multiplex PCR reads through MiXCR, storing one row per CDR3 protein. The profile shows 490,000 or so distinct CDR3 sequences, about 20% of them singletons. Specimen: blood. These receptors were taken from a man aged 35-49 years with Graves' ophthalmopathy.

V gene TRBV28 combines with J gene TRBJ1-5, with no clear D. The V gene lost 3 bases and the J gene lost 4 bases, with 10 bases spanning the gap. This CDR3 is built from 14 residues. Per the germline V gene, CDR1 is MDHEN and CDR2 is SYDVKM. Here the CDR3 reads CASSLRQANQPQHF. CDR3 DNA sequence: TGTGCCAGCAGTTTGCGGCAGGCTAATCAGCCCCAGCATTTT.

This clonotype was observed a single time. A read error is possible here, since a much larger clone lies one base away. The V gene is TRBV2, the J gene TRBJ2-1; D uncertain. Germline V CDR1 and CDR2: SNHLY, FYNNEI. The CDR3 length is 14 residues. The V gene lost 0 bases and the J gene lost 7 bases, with 10 bases spanning the gap. The DNA for the CDR3 is TGTGCCAGCAGTGAAGCGTTTTGGGGTAATGAGCAGTTCTTC. Translation gives CASSEAFWGNEQFF.

The genes are TRBV24-1 and TRBJ2-3; TRBD1 aligns across 11 bases. Trimming at V came to 8 bases and at J to 4 bases, leaving 4 bases not matched to a gene. The length of the CDR3 is 14 residues. Germline assignment: CDR1 KGHDR and CDR2 SFDVKD. The chain's CDR3 is CATMGQGVSDTQYF. DNA for the CDR3: TGTGCCACCATGGGACAGGGGGTGTCAGATACGCAGTATTTT.

This clonotype was seen a few times. The chain has TRBV6-2 or TRBV6-3 and TRBJ2-5, with D perhaps TRBD2 (5 bases). There are 16 residues in the CDR3. Germline CDR1 is MNHEY and CDR2 is SVGEGT. Trimming took off 2 bases at V and 4 bases at J, with 17 bases between the two ends. CDR3 in DNA: TGTGCCAGCAGTTACGAGGGAGTTAGTTTTCGAGAGACCCAGTACTTC. It is translated as CASSYEGVSFRETQYF.

The chain uses TRBV19 and TRBJ1-2; no reliable D call. Germline V gene data show CDR1 as LNHDA and CDR2 as SQIVND (reference sequence). There are 14 residues in the CDR3. The ends were cut back, 4 bases at V and 0 bases at J, with 9 bases in the middle. CDR3 in amino acids: CASSTLGTNYGYTF. In DNA, the CDR3 is TGTGCCAGTAGTACCCTGGGGACTAACTATGGCTACACCTTC. Full variable domain (remainder filled in from reference TRBV19 and TRBJ1-2): DGGITQSPKYLFRKEGQNVTLSCEQNLNHDAMYWYRQDPGQGLRLIYYSQIVNDFQKGDIAEGYSVSREKKESFPLTVTSAQKNPTAFYLCASSTLGTNYGYTFGSGTRLTVV.

The CDR3 here is CASSFGGCEQYF. The CDR3 bases are TGTGCCAGCAGTTTTGGGGGGTGCGAGCAGTACTTC. The chain recombines TRBV12-3 or TRBV12-4 with TRBJ2-7; possible D gene TRBD2, 6 bases. The CDR3 sequence is 12 residues long. V was shortened by 3 bases and J by 6 bases, with 9 bases between the two germline ends.

V is TRBV11-2 and J is TRBJ2-5; 8 bases line up with TRBD2. Losses at the gene ends were 4 bases for V and 0 bases for J; bases not matched to a gene: 7. Germline loops: CDR1 SGHAT, CDR2 FQNNGV. CDR3 length: 16 amino acids. As DNA, the CDR3 is TGTGCCAGCAGCTGGATACCTAGCGGGTACCAAGAGACCCAGTACTTC. Encoded protein: CASSWIPSGYQETQYF.

This sequence joins TRBV4-1 and TRBJ2-1; 13 bases map to TRBD2. Germline CDR1 reads MGHRA; CDR2 reads YSYEKL. The CDR3 is made up of 16 amino acids. V lost 6 bases to trimming and J lost 7 bases; unmatched junction nucleotides: 9. The CDR3 nucleotides read TGCGCCAGCAGTTCTCTAACTAGCGGGGGGGCGAATGAGCAGTTCTTC. Residues: CASSSLTSGGANEQFF.

About this clonotype itself: The CDR3 end shows no conserved phenylalanine or tryptophan, and so a read error is likely. The gene calls are TRBV6-2 or TRBV6-3 and TRBJ2-7, with D perhaps matching TRBD1 (5 bases). Germline lookup yields CDR1 MNHEY and CDR2 SVGEGT. CDR3 length: 14 residues. Between the trimmed V and J ends, which lost 7 bases and 0 bases, there was a span of 13 bases. CDR3 nucleotide sequence: TGTGCCAGCACCACCGACAGAAACTCCTACGAGCAGTACCTC. Its translation: CASTTDRNSYEQYL.

This clonotype was detected many times. This sequence joins TRBV7-8 and TRBJ2-5; 8 bases match TRBD1. After removal of 1 base from V and 4 bases from J, the junction contained 5 bases not matched to a gene. This CDR3 is built from 15 residues. Germline V gene data show CDR1 as SGHVS and CDR2 as FQNEAQ. CDR3 residues: CASSLGQGYRETQYF. CDR3 coding DNA: TGTGCCAGCAGCTTAGGACAGGGGTATCGAGAGACCCAGTACTTC.

The rearrangement uses TRBV24-1 and TRBJ2-3; a weak D match, TRBD1 (5 bases). The V gene lost 5 bases and the J gene lost 4 bases, with 12 bases spanning the gap. The CDR3 spans 14 residues. The germline gives CDR1 KGHDR, CDR2 SFDVKD. The CDR3 DNA reads TGTGCCACCAGTGCCCGTGTAGGGGCAGATACGCAGTATTTT. This gives the protein CATSARVGADTQYF.

The V gene is TRBV5-1, the J gene TRBJ2-7; D might be TRBD2 (6 bases). V was clipped by 4 bases and J by 3 bases, with 14 bases between them. Germline lookup yields CDR1 SGHRS and CDR2 YFSETQ. The CDR3 contains 14 residues. In nucleotides, the CDR3 is TGCGCCAGCAGCCCCCACCTTAGCGGCTACGAGCAGTACTTC. Translation: CASSPHLSGYEQYF.

The chain links TRBV29-1 to TRBJ2-1; possibly TRBD1 or TRBD2 for D (5 bases each). Germline V gives CDR1 SQVTM, CDR2 ANQGSEA. The ends were cut back, 4 bases at V and 7 bases at J, with 11 bases in the middle. The CDR3 is 12 amino acids. The CDR3 DNA is TGCAGCGTTGTAAGAGGGACGAATGAGCAGTTCTTC. Its translation: CSVVRGTNEQFF.

This clonotype was seen repeatedly, ten times or more. The rearrangement joins TRBV12-3 or TRBV12-4 to TRBJ2-1, with D perhaps matching TRBD1 or TRBD2 (5 bases each). The CDR3 is 14 residues long. Trimming took 7 bases from V and 4 from J, leaving 14 bases between them. In nucleotides, the CDR3 is TGTGCCAGCACCCACCTGGGGGTTTACAATGAGCAGTTCTTC. The encoded protein is CASTHLGVYNEQFF.

V usage is TRBV7-9 and J usage is TRBJ2-3, with D possibly TRBD1 on 5 matching bases. The CDR3 spans 16 residues. V lost 0 bases, J lost 0 bases, and 10 bases lay in between. Germline V CDR1 and CDR2: SEHNR, FQNEAQ (reference sequence). CDR3 in DNA: TGTGCCAGCAGCTTAGCGCTCTGGACAAGCACAGATACGCAGTATTTT. It specifies CASSLALWTSTDTQYF.

In its sample, this clonotype was seen a few times. The gene calls are TRBV9 and TRBJ2-3, with 7 bases matching TRBD2. The V segment lost 2 bases and the J segment 5 bases; nucleotides outside the gene matches: 5. Germline V gene lookup returns CDR1 SGDLS and CDR2 YYNGEE. The CDR3 consists of 14 residues. The DNA for the CDR3 is TGTGCCAGCAGCGTTCGCGGGAGAGGAGATACGCAGTATTTT. It codes for CASSVRGRGDTQYF.

This clonotype turned up a few times. This chain connects TRBV5-4 to TRBJ2-3; TRBD2 agrees at 11 bases. Germline CDR1 reads SGHNT; CDR2 reads YYREEE (reference sequence). The CDR3 has 17 amino acids. The ends lost 0 bases at V and 7 bases at J; junction bases unmatched: 10. The CDR3 nucleotides read TGTGCCAGCAGCTTGGCCCGTGGTAGCGGGGGGGTAAATACGCAGTATTTT. This translates into CASSLARGSGGVNTQYF.

This clonotype was observed a handful of times. V and J are TRBV5-1 and TRBJ2-3; 8 bases align to TRBD1. Trimming at V came to 4 bases and at J to 2 bases, leaving 3 bases not matched to a gene. Per the germline V gene, CDR1 is SGHRS and CDR2 is YFSETQ. There are 14 residues in the CDR3. The CDR3 spells CASSRGQDTDTQYF. The DNA of the CDR3 is TGCGCCAGCAGCCGGGGACAGGACACAGATACGCAGTATTTT.

The J gene is TRBJ2-3, the V gene TRBV2; 12 bases align to TRBD2. Per the germline V gene, CDR1 is SNHLY and CDR2 is FYNNEI. CDR3 length: 12 residues. V gave up 9 bases and J gave up 5 bases; unmatched junction bases: 0. The CDR3 coding sequence is TGTGCCAGGACTAGCGGGGGAGATACGCAGTATTTT. Amino acids: CARTSGGDTQYF.

Only a few counts were recorded for this clonotype. The chain has TRBV20-1 and TRBJ2-1; TRBD1 agrees at 7 bases. V was pared by 5 bases and J by 2 bases, with 6 bases of the junction left unmatched. Per germline, CDR1 DFQATT and CDR2 SNEGSKA (reference sequence). The CDR3 length is 14 residues. The CDR3 DNA reads as TGCAGTGCTTTGAACAGGGGTACCTACAATGAGCAGTTCTTC. It yields the protein CSALNRGTYNEQFF.

This clonotype was seen a few times. V and J are TRBV4-1 and TRBJ1-1; D unclear. The length of the CDR3 is 16 residues. V lost 3 bases to trimming and J lost 2 bases, with 16 bases between them. Germline-derived CDR1 and CDR2 are MGHRA and YSYEKL. CDR3 DNA sequence: TGCGCCAGCAGCCAGATAGACTTATTTGTTAACACTGAAGCTTTCTTT. Its protein product is CASSQIDLFVNTEAFF.

V usage is TRBV30 and J usage is TRBJ2-3, with 7 bases fitting TRBD2. Germline V gene lookup returns CDR1 GTSNPN and CDR2 SVGIG (reference sequence). The ends lost 0 bases at V and 8 bases at J; junction bases unmatched: 11. The CDR3 loop spans 15 amino acids. Here the CDR3 reads CAWSVWAGVGSTQYF. The DNA of the CDR3 is TGTGCCTGGAGTGTATGGGCGGGAGTAGGGAGTACGCAGTATTTT.

This clonotype has just a few counts. V usage is TRBV6-2 or TRBV6-3 and J usage is TRBJ2-2; D gene ambiguous. V was shortened by 5 bases and J by 0 bases, with 10 bases between the two germline ends. Germline CDR1 reads MNHEY; CDR2 reads SVGEGT. The CDR3 spans 15 residues. The CDR3, as DNA: TGTGCCAGCAGTCCCCTCCCAGCGAACACCGGGGAGCTGTTTTTT. Amino acids: CASSPLPANTGELFF.

The chain is built from TRBV2 and TRBJ2-1; 13 bases agree with TRBD2. The CDR3 length is 16 residues. The germline V gene encodes CDR1 SNHLY and CDR2 FYNNEI. The V segment lost 5 bases and the J segment 9 bases; nucleotides outside the gene matches: 10. This chain's CDR3 is CASSYTTSGRASEQFF. The DNA of the CDR3 is TGTGCCAGCAGTTACACAACTAGCGGGAGGGCCTCTGAGCAGTTCTTC.

This chain uses TRBV7-2 with TRBJ2-1; 9 nucleotides agree with TRBD2. Per the germline V gene, CDR1 is SGHTA and CDR2 is FQGNSA. J lost 2 bases, V lost 5 bases, and 10 bases had no gene match. The CDR3 has 17 amino acids. In DNA form, the CDR3 reads TGTGCCAGCAGCCCCCCGGGGCTAGCGGGGACCTACAATGAGCAGTTCTTC. It yields the protein CASSPPGLAGTYNEQFF.

The chain employs TRBV19 and TRBJ2-1; 10 nucleotides align to TRBD2. V lost 5 bases and J lost 4; bases outside the gene matches: 8. The CDR3 is 16 amino acids. Germline loops: CDR1 LNHDA, CDR2 SQIVND (reference sequence). CDR3 sequence reads: CASSGPGTSDYNEQFF. The CDR3 coding sequence is TGTGCCAGTAGTGGACCCGGGACTAGCGATTACAATGAGCAGTTCTTC.

This clonotype was seen repeatedly, ten times or more. The chain uses TRBV11-2 and TRBJ1-1; 12 nucleotides align to TRBD1. Germline lookup yields CDR1 SGHAT and CDR2 FQNNGV. This CDR3 is built from 16 residues. V trimming: 5 bases; J trimming: 10 bases; junction bases outside the gene matches: 14. The CDR3 protein is CASSPFLGQGAVGAFF. The CDR3 DNA is TGTGCCAGCAGCCCCTTTTTGGGACAGGGGGCCGTTGGAGCTTTCTTT.